This T cell receptor beta chain was obtained from a study of shared T cell receptors in the human thymus. Using immunoSEQ multiplex PCR, the repertoire was profiled, and TCRdb retains in-frame clones only, with some absent. The table shows some 700,000 clones, with approximately 85% occurring only once. This CDR3 is 18 amino acids long. CDR1 is SQVTM, CDR2 ANQGSEA, per germline. Trimming pared 7 bases from V and 0 bases from J, leaving 27 bases between. The same specimen was also included in a second study, on human thymus T cells. This second study says: Donor material was obtained from healthy Finnish infants undergoing corrective surgery for congenital heart defects. The study used thymus tissue resected during corrective heart surgery. Usage of V and J genes appeared biased in thymic and blood repertoires. Related work found strong thymic repertoire overlap between unrelated individuals.

The chain couples TRBV29-1 to TRBJ1-2; perhaps TRBD1 as D (5 bases). This TCR came from a girl younger than two with a congenital heart defect. Sequenced: thymocytes. The CDR3 nucleotides read TGCAGCGACGCCAACCCCCACCGGGGGAGGCCCGCTAACTATGGCTACACCTTC. Translated, it gives CSDANPHRGRPANYGYTF.